This T cell receptor (beta chain) comes out of a study of T cells in Graves' hyperthyroidism and ophthalmopathy. CDR3 length equals 15 residues. Trimming shortened V by 0 bases and J by 4 bases, and 13 bases separated the two germline ends. Germline loops: CDR1 SGDLS, CDR2 YYNGEE. From RNA transcripts, TCR beta CDR3 regions were amplified. The HTBI primer set drove a first-round RT-PCR of the TCR CDR3. MiXCR, run by TCRdb on the multiplex PCR reads, gives a single entry per CDR3 protein. The sample carries more than 500,000 distinct CDR3 sequences, roughly 17% recorded once. When ophthalmopathy did not progress within 18 months, Graves' hyperthyroidism was considered stable. Each patient was aged 18 to 65 and had newly diagnosed hyperthyroidism of under 2 months' duration.

The chain links TRBV9 to TRBJ2-5; D is undetermined. This receptor was taken from a woman aged 25 to 39 with Graves' hyperthyroidism. Sequenced sample: blood. The CDR3 bases are TGTGCCAGCAGCGTAGGACTGGAACGGAGAGAGACCCAGTACTTC. It encodes CASSVGLERRETQYF.